Listed below are T cell receptor beta chains from one sample, sequenced in a study of kidney transplant recipient with SARS-CoV-2 infection. Each CDR3 protein is one row after TCRdb ran MiXCR on the reads. The sample holds about 250,000 distinct CDR3 sequences, around 30% seen once. The sequencing used a blood sample, collected at baseline and on day 111 from a kidney transplant recipient. Source of these receptors: a young adult male patient who had COVID-19 and was a kidney transplant recipient. Some of the T cells might come from the graft donor. CDR3s include the opening cysteine and the closing phenylalanine or tryptophan. A D gene is named only where the DNA matches it firmly. The listing skips clone size in some rows; elsewhere it reads once, few, many or a size class.

NA	NA	TRBV6-2/TRBV6-3	TRBJ1-2	CASSFSPWCCKTYGYTF	TGTGCCAGCAGTTTTAGTCCGTGGTGCTGCAAGACCTATGGCTACACCTTC
once	NA	TRBV11-2	TRBJ2-4	CASSLEGAGEQYF	TGTGCCAGCAGCTTGGAGGGGGCGGGAGAGCAGTACTTC
many	TRBD2	TRBV15	TRBJ2-2	CATSFGLAGGVLFF	TGTGCCACCAGCTTTGGACTAGCGGGAGGAGTACTGTTTTTT
many	NA	TRBV11-1	TRBJ1-2	CASSDDTKAGKTYGYTF	TGTGCCAGCAGCGATGACACTAAGGCTGGAAAGACCTATGGCTACACCTTC
few	NA	TRBV8-2	TRBJ1-2	CGSGIDDSRKTYGYTF	TGTGGCAGTGGTATAGATGATAGCCGAAAGACCTATGGCTACACCTTC
many	NA	TRBV11-2	TRBJ2-7	CASSPAGVSGEQYF	TGTGCCAGCAGCCCCGCGGGTGTTTCTGGGGAGCAGTACTTC
many	NA	TRBV12-3/TRBV12-4	TRBJ1-2	CASSNLASFRKTYGYTF	TGTGCCAGCAGTAACTTGGCCAGCTTCCGAAAGACCTATGGCTACACCTTC
few	NA	TRBV20-1	TRBJ2-7	CSARDRRGLEYF	TGCAGTGCTAGAGATCGCAGGGGCCTTGAGTACTTC
NA	NA	TRBV20-1	TRBJ2-5	CSAKDGTRPQETQYF	TGCAGTGCTAAGGACGGGACCAGGCCCCAAGAGACCCAGTACTTC
many	NA	TRBV20-1	TRBJ2-7	CSADDRWDDEQYF	TGCAGCGCCGACGACAGATGGGATGACGAGCAGTACTTC
many	NA	TRBV27	TRBJ1-5	CASRNLQGTSQPQHF	TGTGCCAGTCGAAACCTACAGGGTACGAGTCAGCCCCAGCATTTT
NA	TRBD2	TRBV30	TRBJ2-1	CAWMGGGKNEQFF	TGTGCCTGGATGGGGGGGGGTAAGAATGAGCAGTTCTTC
many	TRBD1	TRBV28	TRBJ1-5	CASSPTGGSNQPQHF	TGTGCCAGCAGTCCGACAGGGGGCAGCAATCAGCCCCAGCATTTT
many	TRBD2	TRBV11-3	TRBJ2-3	CASSLGQRESTDTQYF	TGTGCCAGCAGCTTAGGCCAGCGGGAGAGCACAGATACGCAGTATTTT
many	NA	TRBV15	TRBJ1-2	CATSRDRGGDYGYTF	TGTGCCACCAGCAGAGATCGCGGGGGGGACTATGGCTACACCTTC
many	NA	TRBV6-5	TRBJ1-2	CASSNREECRKTYGYTF	TGTGCCAGCAGTAACCGCGAGGAATGTAGAAAGACCTATGGCTACACCTTC
many	NA	TRBV7-9	TRBJ2-7	CASSFGGPDSYEQYF	TGTGCCAGCAGCTTTGGGGGCCCGGACTCCTACGAGCAGTACTTC
many	TRBD1	TRBV7-9	TRBJ2-7	CASSLEMWTGSEQYF	TGTGCCAGCAGCTTAGAGATGTGGACAGGGAGCGAGCAGTACTTC
many	NA	TRBV3-1	TRBJ1-2	CASSACSTLRKTYGYTF	TGTGCCAGCAGCGCTTGTAGCACCCTTCGAAAGACCTATGGCTACACCTTC
NA	TRBD2	TRBV6-5	TRBJ2-1	CASSAGTSGPYNEQFF	TGTGCCAGCAGCGCAGGGACTAGCGGGCCTTACAATGAGCAGTTCTTC
few	NA	TRBV6-4	TRBJ2-3	CASSSGSTDTQYF	TGTGCCAGCAGTAGCGGGAGCACAGATACGCAGTATTTT
many	NA	TRBV5-4	TRBJ1-2	CASLMAVPGKTYGYTF	TGTGCCAGCCTGATGGCCGTACCAGGAAAGACCTATGGCTACACCTTC
many	NA	TRBV6-4	TRBJ2-3	CASSVGGVRTDTQYF	TGTGCCAGCAGTGTAGGGGGGGTCCGGACAGATACGCAGTATTTT
many	NA	TRBV20-1	TRBJ1-6	CSARWASSYNSPLHF	TGCAGTGCTAGATGGGCGAGCTCCTATAATTCACCCCTCCACTTT